These 7 T cell receptor beta chains were all obtained from the same sample, sequenced in a study of a mutant IDH1 vaccine in newly diagnosed glioma. Time point in this sample: week 5, during vaccination. Each dose delivered 300 ug of mutant IDH1 20-mer peptide subcutaneously with imiquimod. Their antigens are not known. Sequencing used immunoSEQ multiplex PCR; TCRdb keeps in-frame clones, though not all of them. Of tens of thousands of clones listed, about 90% are singletons. Source: PBMCs, taken from a glioma patient whose treatment included an IDH1 peptide vaccine. These receptors all stem from a woman aged 40 to 55 with glioma.

As concerns this clone: Other DNA sequences of this sample code for an identical CDR3. This chain links TRBV19 with TRBJ2-7; TRBD1 aligns across 9 bases. The germline V gene has CDR1 LNHDA and CDR2 SQIVND (reference sequence). This CDR3 has 13 amino acids. Germline trimming cut 7 bases from V and 6 bases from J; bases unmatched to any gene: 7. In DNA form, the CDR3 reads TGTGCCAGTAACCCGGGACAGGGCGGCGAGCAGTACTTC. Translating gives CASNPGQGGEQYF.

The count of this clone is one. Likely a read error: the CDR3 ends without its conserved phenylalanine or tryptophan. Because the CDR3's place on the DNA is in doubt, the DNA is left out and the CDR3 is given as listed by TCRdb. The CDR3 protein is CSASEAAGEDI. The chain uses TRBV20-1 and TRBJ1-1. Both ends counted, the CDR3 spans 11 residues. The germline CDR1 and CDR2 sequences are DFQATT and SNEGSKA (reference sequence).

The rearrangement joins TRBV25-1 to TRBJ1-4; 9 nucleotides align to TRBD1. Germline-derived CDR1 and CDR2 are MGHDK and SYGVNS. CDR3 length: 14 residues. V was pared by 4 bases and J by 6 bases, with 3 bases of the junction left unmatched. CDR3 amino acids: CASSGGTGYEKLFF. CDR3 bases: TGTGCCAGCAGTGGCGGGACAGGGTATGAAAAACTGTTTTTT.

The CDR3, as DNA: TGTGCCAGCAGCTTGAGGGGAACTGGAAACACCATATATTTT. Translating it yields CASSLRGTGNTIYF. The chain combines TRBV7-2 with TRBJ1-3, with D maybe TRBD1 (5 bases). Between the trimmed V and J ends, which lost 3 bases and 2 bases, there was a span of 8 bases. The CDR3 is 14 residues long. Per germline, CDR1 SGHTA and CDR2 FQGNSA.

The rearrangement joins TRBV5-1 to TRBJ2-5, with TRBD2 matching 11 bases. This CDR3 region has 16 residues. Looked up from germline, CDR1 is SGHRS and CDR2 is YFSETQ. V lost 3 bases, J lost 1 base, and 5 bases stayed unmatched. The CDR3 spells CASSSLAGGPQETQYF. In DNA, the CDR3 is TGCGCCAGCAGCTCGCTAGCGGGGGGTCCCCAAGAGACCCAGTACTTC.

This clone turned up a few times. This chain connects TRBV5-1 to TRBJ1-1; TRBD1 matches at 7 bases. There are 16 residues in the CDR3. The germline V gene encodes CDR1 SGHRS and CDR2 YFSETQ. With 4 bases clipped from V and 6 bases from J, the junction kept 15 bases outside the gene matches. The CDR3 sequence is CASSPQRDRGTPEAFF. The CDR3 region has the DNA TGCGCCAGCAGCCCGCAACGGGACAGAGGTACTCCTGAAGCTTTCTTT.

This rearrangement joins TRBV29-1 to TRBJ1-1; 7 bases are shared with TRBD1. J was trimmed by 2 bases and V by 3 bases; bases with no gene match: 12. This CDR3 has 16 amino acids. Germline loops: CDR1 SQVTM, CDR2 ANQGSEA. As DNA, the CDR3 is TGCAGCGTTGAGGGTGGGGAGGGGGCCTATAACACTGAAGCTTTCTTT. Encoded protein: CSVEGGEGAYNTEAFF.